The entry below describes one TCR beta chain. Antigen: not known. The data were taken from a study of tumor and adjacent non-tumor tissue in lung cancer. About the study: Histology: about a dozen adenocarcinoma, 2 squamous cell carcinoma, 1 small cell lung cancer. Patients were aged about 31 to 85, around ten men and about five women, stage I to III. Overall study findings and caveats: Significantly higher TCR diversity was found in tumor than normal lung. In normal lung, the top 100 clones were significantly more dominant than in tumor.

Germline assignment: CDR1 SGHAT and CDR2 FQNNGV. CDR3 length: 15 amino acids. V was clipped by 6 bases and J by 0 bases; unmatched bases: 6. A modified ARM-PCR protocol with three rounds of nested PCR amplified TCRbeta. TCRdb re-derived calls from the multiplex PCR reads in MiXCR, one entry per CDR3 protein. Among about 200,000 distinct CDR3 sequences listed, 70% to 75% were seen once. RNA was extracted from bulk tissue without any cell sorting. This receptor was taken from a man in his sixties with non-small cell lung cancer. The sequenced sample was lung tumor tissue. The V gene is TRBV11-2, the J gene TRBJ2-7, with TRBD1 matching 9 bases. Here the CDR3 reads CASRAGTGNSYEQYF. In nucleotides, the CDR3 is TGTGCCAGCAGGGCCGGGACAGGGAACTCCTACGAGCAGTACTTC.